The next 2 T cell receptor beta chains were all read from a single sample in a study of shared T cell receptors in the human thymus (dated by TCRdb to the early 2020s). To prepare the library, the immunoSEQ multiplex PCR assay was applied. TCRdb obtained this table from immuneACCESS and retained in-frame rearrangements with V and J assigned. These tables miss some clones; where compared with another copy, unresolved V genes account for less than half of the shortfall, and the remainder is unexplained. The sample data list almost 550,000 clones, and around 82% of these were observed just once. About 0.012% of the sample comes from the top ten. This sample also belongs to another study, concerning human thymus T cells.

Sequences were obtained from thymocytes. These receptors all stem from a boy under two years old with a congenital heart defect. Donor details come from another sample of the same person, matched by shared clones.

Only a few counts were recorded for this clone. V gene TRBV19 combines with J gene TRBJ1-2; unclear D gene. This CDR3 has 14 residues. Trimming shortened V by 5 bases and J by 0 bases, and 10 bases separated the two germline ends. CDR1 is LNHDA and CDR2 is SQIVND in the germline V gene (reference sequence). CDR3 in amino acids: CASSPPGANYGYTF. The CDR3 bases are TGTGCCAGTAGTCCTCCGGGAGCTAACTATGGCTACACCTTC. Full variable domain (rest looked up from reference TRBV19 and TRBJ1-2): DGGITQSPKYLFRKEGQNVTLSCEQNLNHDAMYWYRQDPGQGLRLIYYSQIVNDFQKGDIAEGYSVSREKKESFPLTVTSAQKNPTAFYLCASSPPGANYGYTFGSGTRLTVV.

Turning to this clone: Other nucleotide sequences in the sample specify the same CDR3. The DNA of the CDR3 is TGTGCCAGCAGCCTCACAGATACGCAGTATTTT. Protein sequence: CASSLTDTQYF. V is TRBV9 and J is TRBJ2-3, with D unclear. The ends were cut back, 4 bases at V and 2 bases at J, with 2 bases in the middle. The CDR3 spans 11 residues. Germline V CDR1 and CDR2: SGDLS, YYNGEE.